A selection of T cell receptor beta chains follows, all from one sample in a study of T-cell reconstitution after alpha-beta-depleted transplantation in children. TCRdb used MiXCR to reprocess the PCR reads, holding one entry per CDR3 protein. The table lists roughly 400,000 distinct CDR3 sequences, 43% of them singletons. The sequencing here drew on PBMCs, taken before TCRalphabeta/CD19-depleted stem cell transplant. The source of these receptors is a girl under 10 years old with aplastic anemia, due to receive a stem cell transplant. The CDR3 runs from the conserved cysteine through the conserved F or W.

CSAPRAGVSTDTQYF | TRBJ2-3 | TRBV20-1
CASSLAGGGALGEQFF | TRBJ2-1 | TRBV5-1
CASSPLALETQYF | TRBJ2-5 | TRBV27
CSALRFRDLAYEQYF | TRBJ2-7 | TRBV20-1
CASSPGPGSYEQYF | TRBJ2-7 | TRBV18
CASSILGLNIDTQYF | TRBJ2-3 | TRBV19
CASSYAEVPGQAEVFF | TRBJ1-1 | TRBV6-5
CASSLSYPVGRGYTF | TRBJ1-2 | TRBV27
CASSSGQGHYGYTF | TRBJ1-2 | TRBV7-8
CASSEDWLREQFF | TRBJ2-1 | TRBV6-1
CSAGDSSGYGYTF | TRBJ1-2 | TRBV20-1
CASSHDNSYEQYF | TRBJ2-7 | TRBV7-9
CASREDPYPQYF | TRBJ2-3 | TRBV11-2
CASSSAGIGANVLTF | TRBJ2-6 | TRBV7-2
CASSLRNRGRYEQYF | TRBJ2-7 | TRBV28
CASRGRDGGYNEQFF | TRBJ2-1 | TRBV25-1
CAIREGLAGGLYEQYF | TRBJ2-7 | TRBV10-3
CSAREGPGEQFF | TRBJ2-1 | TRBV20-1
CASSEDNNSPLHF | TRBJ1-6 | TRBV10-2
CASSVTRDRGRAGGYTF | TRBJ1-2 | TRBV9
CASSAPGVIRWLEQFF | TRBJ2-1 | TRBV28
CSLLQGVGEQFF | TRBJ2-1 | TRBV29-1
CASSRQGINYGYTF | TRBJ1-2 | TRBV7-2
CASRQGQAQFF | TRBJ2-1 | TRBV6-5
CASSLFGDVYTGELFF | TRBJ2-2 | TRBV7-6
CASSQGSLSETQYF | TRBJ2-5 | TRBV4-2
CATARGGTDNEQFF | TRBJ2-1 | TRBV24-1